The source of this T cell receptor beta chain is a study of post-analysis software for immune sequencing data. Study-wide context: The courses of disease that were included comprised relapsing-remitting, secondary progressive and progressive-relapsing multiple sclerosis.

V was pared by 0 bases and J by 5 bases, with 10 bases between. Germline lookup yields CDR1 LGHNA and CDR2 YNFKEQ. CDR3 length equals 14 residues. As concerns this clonotype: As yet, its antigen is unknown.

Findings and limits, study-wide: F-measure co-clustering was strong for batch-matched samples. About 5 TRBV segments were significantly more frequent in patients than in controls. TRBV5-6, TRBV5-1 and TRBV20-1 were among these segments.

The TCR beta cDNA libraries contained unique molecular identifiers. TCRdb reprocessed the PCR reads with MiXCR, giving one entry per CDR3 protein. Among 750,000 to 900,000 distinct CDR3 sequences, about half were seen once, and the ten largest hold roughly 5%. Sample: blood. The chain recombines TRBV4-2 with TRBJ1-2, with D possibly matching TRBD1 (6 bases). This receptor was taken from a girl aged 5-17 years with multiple sclerosis. DNA of the CDR3: TGTGCCAGCAGCCAAGAAAAGGGGGGTTATGGCTACACCTTC. It encodes CASSQEKGGYGYTF.